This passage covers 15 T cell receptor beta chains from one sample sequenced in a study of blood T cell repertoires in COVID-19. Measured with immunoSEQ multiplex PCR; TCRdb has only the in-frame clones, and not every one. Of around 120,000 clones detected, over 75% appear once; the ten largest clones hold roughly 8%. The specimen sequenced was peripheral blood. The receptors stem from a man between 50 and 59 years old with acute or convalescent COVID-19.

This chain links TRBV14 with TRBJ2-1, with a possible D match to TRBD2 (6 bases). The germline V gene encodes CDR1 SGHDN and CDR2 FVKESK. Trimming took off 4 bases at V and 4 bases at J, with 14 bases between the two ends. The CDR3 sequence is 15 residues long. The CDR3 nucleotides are TGTGCCAGCAGCCCACCTAGCGTCAGATACAATGAGCAGTTCTTC. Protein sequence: CASSPPSVRYNEQFF.

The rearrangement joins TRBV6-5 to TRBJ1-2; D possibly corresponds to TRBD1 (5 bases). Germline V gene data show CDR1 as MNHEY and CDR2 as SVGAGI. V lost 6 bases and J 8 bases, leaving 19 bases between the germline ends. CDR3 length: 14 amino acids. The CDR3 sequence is CASSPGGVSRGYTF. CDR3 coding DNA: TGTGCCAGCAGCCCGGGGGGGGTGTCAAGAGGCTACACCTTC.

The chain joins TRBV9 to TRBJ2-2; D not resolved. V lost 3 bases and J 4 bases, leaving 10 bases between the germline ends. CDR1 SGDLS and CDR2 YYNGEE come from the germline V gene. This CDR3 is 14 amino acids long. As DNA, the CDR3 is TGTGCCAGCAGCGGTCTTCGGTTCACCGGGGAGCTGTTTTTT. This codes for CASSGLRFTGELFF. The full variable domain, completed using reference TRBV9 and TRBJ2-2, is DSGVTQTPKHLITATGQRVTLRCSPRSGDLSVYWYQQSLDQGLQFLIQYYNGEERAKGNILERFSAQQFPDLHSELNLSSLELGDSALYFCASSGLRFTGELFFGEGSRLTVL.

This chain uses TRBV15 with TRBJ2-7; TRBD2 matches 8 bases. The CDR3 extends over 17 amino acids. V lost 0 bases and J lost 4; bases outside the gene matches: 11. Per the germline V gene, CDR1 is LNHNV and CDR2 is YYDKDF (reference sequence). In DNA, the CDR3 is TGTGCCACCAGCAGAGATACGAGTAGCGGGAACACGTACGAGCAGTACTTC. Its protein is CATSRDTSSGNTYEQYF. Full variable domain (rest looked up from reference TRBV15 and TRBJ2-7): DAMVIQNPRYQVTQFGKPVTLSCSQTLNHNVMYWYQQKSSQAPKLLFHYYDKDFNNEADTPDNFQSRRPNTSFCFLDIRSPGLGDTAMYLCATSRDTSSGNTYEQYFGPGTRLTVT.

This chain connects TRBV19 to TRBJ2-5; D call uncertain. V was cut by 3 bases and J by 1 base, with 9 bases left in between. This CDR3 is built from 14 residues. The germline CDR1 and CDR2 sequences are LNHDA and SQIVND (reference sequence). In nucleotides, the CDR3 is TGTGCCAGTAGTATTTCTAGTCCCCAAGAGACCCAGTACTTC. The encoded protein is CASSISSPQETQYF.

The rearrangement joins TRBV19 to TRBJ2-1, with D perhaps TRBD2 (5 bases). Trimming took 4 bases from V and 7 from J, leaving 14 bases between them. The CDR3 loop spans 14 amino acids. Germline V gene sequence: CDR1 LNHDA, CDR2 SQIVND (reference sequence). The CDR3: CASSSPRVANEQFF. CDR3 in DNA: TGTGCCAGTAGTAGCCCGCGGGTCGCAAATGAGCAGTTCTTC.

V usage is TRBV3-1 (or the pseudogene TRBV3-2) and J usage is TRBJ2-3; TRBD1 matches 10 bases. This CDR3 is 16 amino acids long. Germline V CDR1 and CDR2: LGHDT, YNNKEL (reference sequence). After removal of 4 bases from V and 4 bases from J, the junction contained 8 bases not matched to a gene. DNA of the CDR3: TGTGCCAGCAGCCGCCAGACAGGGGGCCGGTCAGATACGCAGTATTTT. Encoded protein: CASSRQTGGRSDTQYF.

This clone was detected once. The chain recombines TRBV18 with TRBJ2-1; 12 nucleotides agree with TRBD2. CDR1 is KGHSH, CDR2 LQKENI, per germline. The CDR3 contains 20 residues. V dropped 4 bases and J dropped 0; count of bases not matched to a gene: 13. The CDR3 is CASSRSLAGGFNSSYNEQFF. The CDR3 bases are TGTGCCAGCTCACGCTCACTAGCGGGAGGATTTAACAGCTCCTACAATGAGCAGTTCTTC. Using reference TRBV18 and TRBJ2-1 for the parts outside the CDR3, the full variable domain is NAGVMQNPRHLVRRRGQEARLRCSPMKGHSHVYWYRQLPEEGLKFMVYLQKENIIDESGMPKERFSAEFPKEGPSILRIQQVVRGDSAAYFCASSRSLAGGFNSSYNEQFFGPGTRLTVL.

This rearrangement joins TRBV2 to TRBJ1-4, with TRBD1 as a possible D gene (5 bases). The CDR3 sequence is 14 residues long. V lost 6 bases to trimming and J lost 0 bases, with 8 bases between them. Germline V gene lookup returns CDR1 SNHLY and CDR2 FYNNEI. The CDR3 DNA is TGTGCCAGCAGGCGACAGACAACTAATGAAAAACTGTTTTTT. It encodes CASRRQTTNEKLFF.

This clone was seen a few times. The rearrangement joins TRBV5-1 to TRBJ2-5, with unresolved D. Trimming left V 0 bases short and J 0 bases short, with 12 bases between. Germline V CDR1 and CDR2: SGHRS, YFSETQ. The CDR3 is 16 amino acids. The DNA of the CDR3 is TGCGCCAGCAGCTTGGTTGGGCACCCCGACCAAGAGACCCAGTACTTC. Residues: CASSLVGHPDQETQYF.

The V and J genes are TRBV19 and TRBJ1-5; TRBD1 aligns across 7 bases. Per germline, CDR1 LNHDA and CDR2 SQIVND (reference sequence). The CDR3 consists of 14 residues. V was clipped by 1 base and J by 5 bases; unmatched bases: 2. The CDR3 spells CASSIGDRDQPQHF. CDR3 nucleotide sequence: TGTGCCAGTAGTATAGGGGACAGAGATCAGCCCCAGCATTTT.

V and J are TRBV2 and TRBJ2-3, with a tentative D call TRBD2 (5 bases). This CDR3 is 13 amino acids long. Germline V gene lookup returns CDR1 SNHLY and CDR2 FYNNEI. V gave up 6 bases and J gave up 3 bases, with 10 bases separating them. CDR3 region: CASSSGITDTQYF. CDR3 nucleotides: TGTGCCAGCAGCTCCGGGATAACAGATACGCAGTATTTT.

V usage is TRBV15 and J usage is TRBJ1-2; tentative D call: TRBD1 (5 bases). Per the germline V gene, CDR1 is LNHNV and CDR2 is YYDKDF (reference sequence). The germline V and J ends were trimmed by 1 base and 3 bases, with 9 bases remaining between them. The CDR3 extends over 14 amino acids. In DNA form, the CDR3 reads TGTGCCACCAGCAGAGGGGGCCGAGACTATGGCTACACCTTC. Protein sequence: CATSRGGRDYGYTF.

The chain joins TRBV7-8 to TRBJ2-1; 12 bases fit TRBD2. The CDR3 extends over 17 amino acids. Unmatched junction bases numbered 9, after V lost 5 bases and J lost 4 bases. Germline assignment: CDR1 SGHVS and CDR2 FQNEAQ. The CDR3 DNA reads TGTGCCAGCAGCCCCAGACTAGCGGGAGTAGGTTACAATGAGCAGTTCTTC. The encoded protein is CASSPRLAGVGYNEQFF.

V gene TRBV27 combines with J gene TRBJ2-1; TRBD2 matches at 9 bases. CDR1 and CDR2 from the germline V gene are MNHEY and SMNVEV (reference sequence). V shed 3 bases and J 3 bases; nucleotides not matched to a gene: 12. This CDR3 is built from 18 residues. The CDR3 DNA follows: TGTGCCAGCAGTTTGGGCCTAGCGGGATCGGGTGGCTACAATGAGCAGTTCTTC. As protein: CASSLGLAGSGGYNEQFF.